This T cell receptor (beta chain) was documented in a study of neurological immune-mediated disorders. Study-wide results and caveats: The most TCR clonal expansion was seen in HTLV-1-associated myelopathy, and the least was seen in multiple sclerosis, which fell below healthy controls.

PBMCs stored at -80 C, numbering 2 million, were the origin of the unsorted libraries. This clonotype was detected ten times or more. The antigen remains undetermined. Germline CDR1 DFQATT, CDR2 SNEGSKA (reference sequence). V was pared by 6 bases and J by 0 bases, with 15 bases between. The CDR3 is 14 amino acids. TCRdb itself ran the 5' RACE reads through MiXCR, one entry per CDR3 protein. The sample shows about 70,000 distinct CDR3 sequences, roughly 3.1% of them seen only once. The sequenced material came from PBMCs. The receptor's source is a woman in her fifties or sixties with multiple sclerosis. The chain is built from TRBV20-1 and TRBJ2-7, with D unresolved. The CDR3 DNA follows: TGCAGTGCCAAGATGGCCGAGCCCTCCTACGAGCAGTACTTC. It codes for CSAKMAEPSYEQYF.